This TCR beta chain was recorded in a study of regulatory T cells in long-lasting Graves disease. Arm-PCR with iRepertoire HTBI primers amplified the CDR3 regions for these TCR beta libraries. One entry per CDR3 protein, called by TCRdb with MiXCR from the multiplex PCR reads. This repertoire shows 200,000 to 250,000 distinct CDR3 sequences, 15% to 20% found once; its top ten account for approximately 12%. J was trimmed by 8 bases and V by 3 bases; bases with no gene match: 11. The CDR3 spans 16 residues. Germline-derived CDR1 and CDR2 are LNHDA and SQIVND (reference sequence). Study-level points and caveats: Persistent patients shared more public clonotypes (over 2,500) than new patients (just under 1,000).

Documented time point: newly diagnosed GD, antithyroid drugs for less than 3 months. PBMCs provided the RNA from which the TCR library was made. At least ten counts were recorded for this clonotype. The antigen is not known. Separately, the same data were catalogued under a study of T cells in Graves' hyperthyroidism and ophthalmopathy. From that study: Clinical symptoms, serum thyroxine, TRAb, thyroid ultrasound and orbital computed tomography established diagnosis.

J is TRBJ1-4 and V is TRBV19; 8 bases agree with TRBD1. The specimen was peripheral blood mononuclear cells (PBMCs), collected at new diagnosis, from a patient treated with antithyroid drugs. This TCR derives from a woman between 25 and 40 years old with Graves disease. The CDR3 sequence is CASSMSGQGRHEKLFF. CDR3 in DNA: TGTGCCAGTAGTATGAGTGGACAGGGAAGGCACGAAAAACTGTTTTTT.